This entry lists 4 T cell receptor beta chains sequenced from one sample in a study of T cells in Graves' hyperthyroidism and ophthalmopathy (dated by TCRdb to about 2019). Receptor libraries were prepared by multiplex PCR. Instrument on record: Illumina HiSeq 2000. Amplification of TCR beta CDR3 regions was carried out from RNA transcripts. The first round of RT-PCR for the TCR CDR3 was performed with the HTBI primer set and the Qiagen OneStep RT-PCR kit. Using fastp at Q25 and MiXCR, TCRdb reprocessed the public reads and kept productive beta chains. Rows with one shared CDR3 protein collapse into an entry with the most common genes and DNA. Across this sample there are approximately 640,000 distinct CDR3 sequences, with about 17% seen only once. 3% to 4% of the sample comes from the top ten. Sequencing was carried out using blood. These receptors were taken from a young woman with Graves' hyperthyroidism.

V usage is TRBV28 and J usage is TRBJ1-5; no clear D gene. The CDR3 extends over 16 amino acids. Germline lookup yields CDR1 MDHEN and CDR2 SYDVKM. Trimming took off 2 bases at V and 6 bases at J, with 17 bases between the two ends. CDR3 DNA: TGTGCCAGCAGTTTAGGGAGGTTTACTCTGGGTCAGCCCCAGCATTTT. Protein product: CASSLGRFTLGQPQHF.

The chain recombines TRBV5-1 with TRBJ2-5, with D possibly matching TRBD2 (6 bases). V was shortened by 5 bases and J by 9 bases, with 11 bases between the two germline ends. The CDR3 consists of 11 residues. The germline V gene has CDR1 SGHRS and CDR2 YFSETQ. CDR3 bases: TGCGCCAGCAGAACGGGGGAGGCCCAGTACTTC. This codes for CASRTGEAQYF.

This clonotype was picked up many times. This sequence joins TRBV20-1 and TRBJ2-5; tentative D call: TRBD2 (6 bases). Germline CDR1 DFQATT, CDR2 SNEGSKA (reference sequence). V lost 5 bases and J lost 5, with 18 bases in between. This CDR3 comprises 14 residues. CDR3 sequence reads: CSARRTNGQETQYF. As DNA, the CDR3 is TGCAGTGCTCGCCGGACTAACGGTCAGGAGACCCAGTACTTC.

In its sample, this clonotype was seen many times. The chain has TRBV11-2 and TRBJ2-7; D possibly corresponds to TRBD2 (6 bases). Germline CDR1 reads SGHAT; CDR2 reads FQNNGV. V was cut by 5 bases and J by 12 bases, with 14 bases left in between. This CDR3 region has 11 residues. CDR3 nucleotides: TGTGCCAGCAGCCGGCGGGACGGTGCGTACTTC. As protein: CASSRRDGAYF. The full variable domain, completed using reference TRBV11-2 and TRBJ2-7, is EAGVAQSPRYKIIEKRQSVAFWCNPISGHATLYWYQQILGQGPKLLIQFQNNGVVDDSQLPKDRFSAERLKGVDSTLKIQPAKLEDSAVYLCASSRRDGAYFGPGTRLTVT.